A single T cell receptor (beta chain) is shown here with its context. This clonotype came up many times. Its antigen has not been determined. No much larger clone exists at a distance of one base, and base qualities are not known. Trimming takes 3 bases from V and 0 bases from J, and the germline ends sit 11 bases apart. The CDR3 starts with the cysteine, ends with the phenylalanine, and has 15 residues. Solely the CDR3 DNA is kept, with 45 bases framed from the first base. CDR1 MDHEN and CDR2 SYDVKM are derived from the germline V gene. This record belongs to a study of regulatory T cells in long-lasting Graves disease (dated by TCRdb to the early 2020s). At the level of the whole study: Persistent Graves' disease meant more than 5 years of antithyroid drug treatment with TSH receptor autoantibodies that stayed positive. This study used TCR sequencing and RNA sequencing of peripheral blood to compare persistent Graves' disease patients against newly diagnosed Graves' disease patients. The study took place in China and was registered as a clinical trial. A total of about 33 samples underwent TCR sequencing, from roughly 13 patients with persistent Graves' disease and 20 patients with newly diagnosed Graves' disease. On average, persistent Graves' disease patients in the clinical cohort had been on antithyroid drugs for eight to twelve years. Broader findings and caveats from the paper: The study examined only peripheral blood because the primary lesion, thyroid tissue, could not be accessed. Compared with newly diagnosed patients, patients with persistent Graves' disease had lower TCR Shannon entropy and fewer highly expanded clones, which suggests clonal expansion. TRBV28, TRBJ1-2 and TRBJ2-5 were preferentially used in persistent disease, while TRBV20-1 and TRBJ2-1 were favored in newly diagnosed disease. A larger number of public clonotypes was shared among persistent patients (over 2,500) than among newly diagnosed patients (about 990). As a limitation, the authors acknowledged that the small sample size may reduce accuracy. Only the TCR beta chain was sequenced and analyzed.

This specimen's time point label, per the study, means: persistent/refractory GD, antithyroid drugs over 5 years with positive TRAb. For both TCR sequencing and RNA sequencing, RNA was extracted from PBMCs using TRIzol. Graves' disease was diagnosed according to American Thyroid Association guidelines. Patients were recruited from an endocrinology department in Xi'an, China. Each patient gave 8.5 to 9.5 milliliters of peripheral blood, collected in an EDTA anticoagulant tube. Ficoll Paque Plus density gradient separation was used to isolate PBMCs, and no further T cell sorting was done. An Agilent 2100 Bioanalyzer and agarose gel were used to check RNA quality, and a NanoDrop 2000 was used to measure RNA concentration. The receptor library was made with multiplex PCR. Sequencing instrument: Illumina HiSeq 4000. CDR3 regions were amplified by Arm-PCR with iRepertoire HTBI primers to construct TCR beta libraries. Before sequencing, the PCR products underwent gel purification. Under the source paper's analysis protocol: Gene usage analysis of CDR3 amino acid clonotypes used the approximately 56 TRBV and more than 13 TRBJ segments found across samples. Filtered high-quality paired reads were merged into contigs using COPE and FqMerger. Contigs were aligned with BLAST to IMGT TRBV, TRBD and TRBJ reference genes, and CDR3 was defined per IMGT. Any clonotype with a frequency above 0.1% was classified as a highly expanded clone. Shannon entropy served as the measure of repertoire diversity, while the Gini coefficient captured V-J evenness. Public clonotypes were defined as clonotypes shared by more than one individual. The public reads were quality trimmed at Q25 with fastp and then assembled into clones with MiXCR by TCRdb, keeping productive beta chains. All rows with the same CDR3 protein become a single entry with the most common DNA and genes. The V and J calls shown here were made by TCRdb, not taken from the authors' results. The sample contains approximately 400,000 distinct CDR3 sequences, about a fifth of them found a single time. The ten largest clones represent about 20% of the sample.

The chain employs TRBV28 and TRBJ1-1, with no reliable assignment of the D segment. The sequence was obtained from a female donor with Graves disease. The source material was peripheral blood mononuclear cells (PBMCs), sampled when the disease was refractory, from a patient treated with antithyroid drugs. The CDR3 protein sequence reads: CASSFGIPMNTEAFF. The nucleotide sequence reads TGTGCCAGCAGTTTTGGTATCCCCATGAACACTGAAGCTTTCTTT.